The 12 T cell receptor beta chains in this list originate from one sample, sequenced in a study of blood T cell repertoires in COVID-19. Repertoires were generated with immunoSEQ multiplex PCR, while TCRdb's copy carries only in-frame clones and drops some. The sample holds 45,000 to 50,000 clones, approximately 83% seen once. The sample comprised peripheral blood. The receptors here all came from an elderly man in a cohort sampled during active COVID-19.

CDR3 coding DNA: TGCGCCAGCAGCTTGGGTTCTAGCGGTAACAATGAGCAGTTCTTC. As protein: CASSLGSSGNNEQFF. This rearrangement joins TRBV5-1 to TRBJ2-1; 7 positions agree with TRBD2. The CDR3 spans 15 residues. V shed 0 bases, J shed 5 bases, and the junction held 5 bases outside the gene matches. Per germline, CDR1 SGHRS and CDR2 YFSETQ.

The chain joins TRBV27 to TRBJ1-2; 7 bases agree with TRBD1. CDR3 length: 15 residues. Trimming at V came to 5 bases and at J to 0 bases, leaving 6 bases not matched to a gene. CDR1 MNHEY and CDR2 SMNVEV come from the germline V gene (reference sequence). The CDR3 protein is CASSRSRGTNYGYTF. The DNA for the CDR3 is TGTGCCAGCAGTCGCAGCAGGGGGACTAACTATGGCTACACCTTC.

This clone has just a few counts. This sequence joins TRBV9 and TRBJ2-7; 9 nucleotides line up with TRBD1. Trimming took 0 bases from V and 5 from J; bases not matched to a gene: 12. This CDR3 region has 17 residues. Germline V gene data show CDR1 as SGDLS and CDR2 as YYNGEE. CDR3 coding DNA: TGTGCCAGCAGCGTAGCTAGGGGGGGGACAGGGAACCACGAGCAGTACTTC. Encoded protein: CASSVARGGTGNHEQYF.

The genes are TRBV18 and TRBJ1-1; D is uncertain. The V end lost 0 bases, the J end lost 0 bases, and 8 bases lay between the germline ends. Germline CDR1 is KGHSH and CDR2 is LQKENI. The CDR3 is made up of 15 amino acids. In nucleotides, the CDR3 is TGTGCCAGCTCACCACCGTTCAGGCTGAACACTGAAGCTTTCTTT. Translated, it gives CASSPPFRLNTEAFF.

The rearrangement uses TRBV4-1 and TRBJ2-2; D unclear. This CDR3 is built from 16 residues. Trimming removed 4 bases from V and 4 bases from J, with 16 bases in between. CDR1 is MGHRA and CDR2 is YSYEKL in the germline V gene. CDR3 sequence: CASSRVSLPGTGELFF. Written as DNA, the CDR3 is TGCGCCAGCAGCCGTGTTAGTCTGCCTGGCACCGGGGAGCTGTTTTTT.

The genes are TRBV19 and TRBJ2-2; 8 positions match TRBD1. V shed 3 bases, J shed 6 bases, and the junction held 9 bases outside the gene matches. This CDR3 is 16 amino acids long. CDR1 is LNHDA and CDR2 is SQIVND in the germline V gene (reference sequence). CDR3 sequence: CASSIVAGGKPGELFF. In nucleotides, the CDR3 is TGTGCCAGTAGTATCGTGGCAGGGGGCAAACCCGGGGAGCTGTTTTTT.

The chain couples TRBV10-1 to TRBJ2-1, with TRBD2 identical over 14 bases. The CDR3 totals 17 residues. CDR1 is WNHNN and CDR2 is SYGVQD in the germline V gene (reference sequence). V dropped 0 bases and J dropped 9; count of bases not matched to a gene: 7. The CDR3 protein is CASSESYGTSGRGEQFF. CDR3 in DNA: TGCGCCAGCAGTGAGTCGTACGGGACTAGCGGGAGAGGTGAGCAGTTCTTC.

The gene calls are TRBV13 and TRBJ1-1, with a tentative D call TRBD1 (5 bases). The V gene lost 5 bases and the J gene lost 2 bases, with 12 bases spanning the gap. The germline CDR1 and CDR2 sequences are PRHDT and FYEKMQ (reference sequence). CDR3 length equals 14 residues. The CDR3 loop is CASSLREVNTEAFF. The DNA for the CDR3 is TGTGCCAGCAGCCTCAGGGAAGTAAACACTGAAGCTTTCTTT.

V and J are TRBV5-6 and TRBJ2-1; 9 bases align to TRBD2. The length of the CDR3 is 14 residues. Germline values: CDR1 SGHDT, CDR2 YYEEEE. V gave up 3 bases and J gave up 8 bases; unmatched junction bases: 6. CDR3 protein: CASSSGLAPHEQFF. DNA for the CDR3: TGTGCCAGCAGCTCGGGACTAGCTCCCCATGAGCAGTTCTTC.

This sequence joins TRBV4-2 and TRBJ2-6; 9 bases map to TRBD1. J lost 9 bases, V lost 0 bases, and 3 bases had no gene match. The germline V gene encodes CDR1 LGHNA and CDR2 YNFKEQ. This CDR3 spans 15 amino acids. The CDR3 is CASSQDRGQGNVLTF. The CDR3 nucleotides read TGTGCCAGCAGCCAAGATAGGGGACAGGGCAACGTCCTGACTTTC.

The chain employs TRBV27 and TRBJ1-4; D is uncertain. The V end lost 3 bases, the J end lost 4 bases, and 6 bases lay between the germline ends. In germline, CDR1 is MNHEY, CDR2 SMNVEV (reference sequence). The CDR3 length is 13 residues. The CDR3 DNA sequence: TGTGCCAGCAGTTTTCAGCGTAATGAAAAACTGTTTTTT. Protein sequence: CASSFQRNEKLFF.

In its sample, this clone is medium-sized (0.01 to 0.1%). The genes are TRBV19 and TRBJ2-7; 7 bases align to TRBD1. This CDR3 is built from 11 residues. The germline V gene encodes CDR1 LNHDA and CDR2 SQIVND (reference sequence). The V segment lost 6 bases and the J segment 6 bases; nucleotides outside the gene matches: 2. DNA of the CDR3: TGTGCCAGTAGCAGGGGGAGCGAGCAGTACTTC. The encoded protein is CASSRGSEQYF.